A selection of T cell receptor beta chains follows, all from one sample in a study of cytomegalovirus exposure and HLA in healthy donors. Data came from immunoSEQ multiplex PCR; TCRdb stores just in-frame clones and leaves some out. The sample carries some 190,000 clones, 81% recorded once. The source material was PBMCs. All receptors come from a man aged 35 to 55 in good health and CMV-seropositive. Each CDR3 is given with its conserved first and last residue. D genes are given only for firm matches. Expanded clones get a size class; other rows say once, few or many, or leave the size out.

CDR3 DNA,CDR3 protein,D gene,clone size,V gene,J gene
TGTGCCATCAGCGGACAGGGGGCGGACGAGCAGTACTTC,CAISGQGADEQYF,TRBD1,NA,TRBV10-3,TRBJ2-7
TGTGCCATCAGTGAGTCCTCTTTTGGAGCGGGGTTCGGGGATACGCAGTATTTT,CAISESSFGAGFGDTQYF,TRBD2,NA,TRBV10-3,TRBJ2-3
TGTGCCAGCAGTTTCAGGGTGTTGAACTATGGCTACACCTTC,CASSFRVLNYGYTF,NA,few,TRBV28,TRBJ1-2
TGTGCCAGCAGGGCCGGGACTAGCGGGACCGAGCAGTACTTC,CASRAGTSGTEQYF,TRBD2,NA,TRBV6-5,TRBJ2-7
TGCAGCGTTGCACAGGGCAACTATGGCTACACCTTC,CSVAQGNYGYTF,NA,NA,TRBV29-1,TRBJ1-2
TGTGCCACCAGCAGAGCAGGTGTCCGAAACTACGAGCAGTACTTC,CATSRAGVRNYEQYF,NA,once,TRBV15,TRBJ2-7
TGTGCCAGCAGCCAAGACCAGGGGGCAAGTACGAGGGAGCAGTACTTC,CASSQDQGASTREQYF,TRBD1,NA,TRBV4-2,TRBJ2-7
TGTGCCAGTAGTCCCCAGGGGCCAGGGGGCCGAAACACCATATATTTT,CASSPQGPGGRNTIYF,TRBD1,NA,TRBV19,TRBJ1-3
TGTGCCAGCAGTTCTAGACAGGGGGCTACACAAGAGACCCAGTACTTC,CASSSRQGATQETQYF,TRBD1,NA,TRBV28,TRBJ2-5
TGTGCCAGCACCGAGCGGGGGCGCGGAAACACCATATATTTT,CASTERGRGNTIYF,NA,few,TRBV6-1,TRBJ1-3
TGTGCCAGCAGTGACCTAGACTCCTATAATTCACCCCTCCACTTT,CASSDLDSYNSPLHF,NA,NA,TRBV2,TRBJ1-6